This T cell receptor beta chain was recorded in a study of T cells in narcolepsy. The assay was immunoSEQ multiplex PCR, and TCRdb's table has in-frame clones only and misses some. Here the sample spans tens of thousands of clones, about 85% being singletons. Study-level points and caveats: Autoreactive HCRT-specific and TRIB2-specific clonotypes were marked in same-patient CSF-versus-blood CD4+ comparisons.

In its sample, this clone was seen a few times. Its antigen is as yet unknown. The clonotype originates from a human donor with narcolepsy. The sample consisted of CD45RA- memory CD4+ T cells from PBMCs.

The CDR3 sequence is CASSARGAGGSYEQYF. The CDR3 region has the DNA TGTGCCAGTAGTGCCCGAGGAGCGGGAGGATCCTACGAGCAGTACTTC. The V and J genes are TRBV19 and TRBJ2-7; 9 bases line up with TRBD2. Trimming cost V 5 bases and J 1 base; bases outside gene matches: 9. The CDR3 has 16 amino acids. Germline V gene lookup returns CDR1 LNHDA and CDR2 SQIVND (reference sequence).